The T cell receptor (beta chain) described here comes from a study of identical twins. Study outcomes and limitations: Memory repertoires showed no such pattern, whereas abundant cord blood beta clonotypes carried fewer insertions. Out-of-frame beta chain sequences displayed weaker excess sharing between twins. Out-of-frame TCR alpha sharing in monozygotic twins exceeded recombination model predictions.

TCRdb recomputed calls from the 5' RACE reads with MiXCR, one row per CDR3 protein. Of approximately 700,000 distinct CDR3 sequences listed, roughly 6.2% are singletons. The V end was cut by 2 bases, the J end by 9 bases, with 17 bases between. This CDR3 comprises 15 residues. The V gene's germline CDR1 is SEHNR and CDR2 FQNEAQ (reference sequence). This clonotype was observed many times. As yet, its antigen is unknown. This TCR was sampled from a man between 18 and 29 years old in good health. This chain uses TRBV7-9 with TRBJ2-1; D ambiguous. The specimen was naive T cells sorted from blood. The CDR3 sequence: CASSLSEFTVPEQFF. CDR3 DNA: TGTGCCAGCAGCTTAAGCGAGTTTACGGTCCCTGAGCAGTTCTTC.